This entry concerns a single TCR beta chain. Its antigen is not known. Study-wide findings and caveats: The TCR gene usage of tumor memory CD4+ T cells clustered together with blood and lymph node memory CD4+ cells and with lymph node naive CD4+ cells.

V gave up 2 bases and J gave up 5 bases, with 12 bases separating them. The CDR3 runs 14 residues. After constant-region reverse-primer amplification, full-length variable regions underwent semi-nested PCR with Nested Universal Primer A. TCRdb analysed the 5' RACE reads with MiXCR anew, one entry per CDR3 protein. The profile covers about 34,000 distinct CDR3 sequences, with about a quarter appearing a single time and 3.5% to 4% taken by the ten largest. Material for sequencing was naive CD4+ T cells sorted from a lymph node. The subset: naive CD4+ T cells, CD4+CD45RA+CD25-. The J gene is TRBJ2-5, the V gene TRBV12-3 or TRBV12-4, with D uncertain. This TCR was sampled from a female donor with breast cancer. CDR3 DNA sequence: TGTGCCAGCAGTTTAAGGCAGCTAGGGGAGACCCAGTACTTC. Protein: CASSLRQLGETQYF.